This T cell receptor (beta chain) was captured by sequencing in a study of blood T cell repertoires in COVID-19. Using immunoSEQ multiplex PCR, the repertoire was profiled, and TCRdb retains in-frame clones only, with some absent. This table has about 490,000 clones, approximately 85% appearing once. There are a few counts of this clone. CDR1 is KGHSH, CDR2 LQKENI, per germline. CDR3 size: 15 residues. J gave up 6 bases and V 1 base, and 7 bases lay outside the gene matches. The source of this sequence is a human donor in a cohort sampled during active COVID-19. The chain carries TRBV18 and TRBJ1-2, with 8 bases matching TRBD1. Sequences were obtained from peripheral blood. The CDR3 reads CASSPLSRGQDGYTF. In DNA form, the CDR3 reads TGTGCCAGCTCACCACTGTCGCGGGGACAGGATGGCTACACCTTC.